This TCR beta chain emerged from a study of long-term antiretroviral therapy in people with HIV. This was the immunoSEQ v3.0 assay at survey level. In sequencing, about 40,000-55,000 T-cell genomes per sample were targeted. Libraries were prepared by immunoSEQ multiplex PCR; TCRdb keeps only in-frame clonotypes and omits some of them. The table includes 30,000 or so clones, about 70% detected once. The CDR3 loop spans 16 amino acids. The trim removed 0 bases at V and 5 bases at J, leaving 6 bases unmatched. Looked up from germline, CDR1 is LGHNA and CDR2 is YSLEER. Specimen: unsorted PBMCs, collected 3 years after starting antiretroviral therapy. The origin of this receptor is a middle-aged man with HIV. The chain couples TRBV4-3 to TRBJ2-5; 10 bases line up with TRBD2. The chain's CDR3 is CASSQDWSGGAETQYF. The CDR3 nucleotides read TGCGCCAGCAGCCAAGATTGGAGCGGGGGGGCGGAGACCCAGTACTTC.